The source of this T cell receptor beta chain is a study of shared clonotypes between healthy human individuals. Produced via immunoSEQ multiplex PCR; TCRdb's table is partial and in-frame only. The sample includes more than 2 million clones, just over 90% seen only once; the top ten take about 1.7%. In the case of this clone: What it recognizes is unknown.

This CDR3 comprises 18 residues. The germline V gene encodes CDR1 SGHNT and CDR2 YYREEE (reference sequence). V lost 0 bases, J lost 1 base, and 18 bases lay in between. Study results and caveats: Clonotypes shared by all four sorted-subset donors had higher generation probabilities than non-shared clonotypes.

Naivety among CD8 cells was defined by CD45RO negativity and positive CCR7 selection, thereby excluding terminally differentiated effector memory CD45RA+ cells. This TCR came from a man aged 18 to 30 in good health. Some clones in this sample may be carry-over from other donors' samples. Sequences were obtained from naive CD8+ T cells from PBMCs. The V and J genes are TRBV5-4 and TRBJ2-3; perhaps D is TRBD1 or TRBD2 (6 bases each). CDR3 coding DNA: TGTGCCAGCAGCTTGGTAGTTAGGGGGGTCTGGGGCACAGATACGCAGTATTTT. Its translation: CASSLVVRGVWGTDTQYF. Filled out from reference TRBV5-4 and TRBJ2-3, the complete variable domain reads ETGVTQSPTHLIKTRGQQVTLRCSSQSGHNTVSWYQQALGQGPQFIFQYYREEENGRGNFPPRFSGLQFPNYSSELNVNALELDDSALYLCASSLVVRGVWGTDTQYFGPGTRLTVL.